Sequencing of this T cell receptor (beta chain) was carried out in a study of beta chain features in type 1 diabetes. Study-level information: About 110 million sorted cells were examined across all samples. Overall study findings and caveats: For TCRB rearrangement, an influence of HLA type remained unresolved here. Moderately but significantly shorter TCRB CDR3s were found in Type 1 diabetes patients in all four CD4+ subsets.

Sequenced material consisted of expressed TCRB transcripts (all of the isolated RNA was reverse transcribed). Sequencing was performed with immunoSEQ multiplex PCR; in TCRdb, only in-frame clones are kept and a portion is missing. Here the sample spans some 370,000 clones, roughly a tenth being singletons. CDR1 and CDR2 (germline): SGHRS, YFSETQ. With 6 bases removed from V and 0 bases from J, the gap between germline ends came to 12 bases. The CDR3 is made up of 14 amino acids. The table lists this clone with a few counts. The antigen is not known. Sequencing was done on a sample of central memory CD4+ T cells from blood. This TCR came from a man aged 25-45 years with type 1 diabetes. The rearrangement uses TRBV5-1 and TRBJ2-5; D gene unclear. The CDR3 region is CASKGMADQETQYF. In DNA, the CDR3 is TGCGCCAGCAAAGGTATGGCAGACCAAGAGACCCAGTACTTC.